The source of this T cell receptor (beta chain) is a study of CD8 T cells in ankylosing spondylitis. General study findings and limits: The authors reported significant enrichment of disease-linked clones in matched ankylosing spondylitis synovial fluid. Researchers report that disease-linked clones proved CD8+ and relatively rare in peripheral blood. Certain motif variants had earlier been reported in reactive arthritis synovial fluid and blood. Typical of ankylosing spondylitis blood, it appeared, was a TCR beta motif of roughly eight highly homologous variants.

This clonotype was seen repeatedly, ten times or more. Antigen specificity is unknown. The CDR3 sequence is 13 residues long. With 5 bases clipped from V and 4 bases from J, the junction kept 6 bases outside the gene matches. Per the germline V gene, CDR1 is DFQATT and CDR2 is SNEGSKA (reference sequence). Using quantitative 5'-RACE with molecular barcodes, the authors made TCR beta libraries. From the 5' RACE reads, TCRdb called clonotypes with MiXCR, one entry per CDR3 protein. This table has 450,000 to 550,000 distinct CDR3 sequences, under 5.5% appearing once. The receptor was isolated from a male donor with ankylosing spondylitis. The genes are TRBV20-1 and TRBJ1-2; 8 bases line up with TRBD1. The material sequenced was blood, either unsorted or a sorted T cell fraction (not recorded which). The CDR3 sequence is CSAGQGPGYGYTF. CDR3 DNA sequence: TGCAGTGCTGGACAGGGCCCTGGCTATGGCTACACCTTC.